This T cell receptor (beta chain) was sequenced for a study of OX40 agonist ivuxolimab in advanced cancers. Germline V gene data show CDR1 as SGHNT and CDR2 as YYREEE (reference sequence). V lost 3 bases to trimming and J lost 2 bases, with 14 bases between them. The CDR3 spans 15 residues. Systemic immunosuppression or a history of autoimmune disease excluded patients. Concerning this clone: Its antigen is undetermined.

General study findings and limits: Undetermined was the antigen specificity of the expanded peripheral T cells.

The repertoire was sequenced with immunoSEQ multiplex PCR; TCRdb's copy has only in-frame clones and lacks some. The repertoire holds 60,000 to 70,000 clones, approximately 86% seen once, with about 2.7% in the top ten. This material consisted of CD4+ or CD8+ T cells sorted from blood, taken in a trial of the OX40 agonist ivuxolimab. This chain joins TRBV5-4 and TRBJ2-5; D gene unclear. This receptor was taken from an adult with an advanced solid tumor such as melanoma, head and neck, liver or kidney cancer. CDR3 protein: CASSWALGKQETQYF. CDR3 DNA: TGTGCCAGCAGCTGGGCTTTAGGGAAACAAGAGACCCAGTACTTC.